These 7 T cell receptor beta chains came from one sample sequenced in a study of CD4 T cells in relation to SARS-CoV-2 and coronaviruses. Method: immunoSEQ multiplex PCR; TCRdb's copy keeps in-frame clones and lacks some. The table lists about 37,000 clones, 75% to 90% of them singletons, with 3.1% in the top ten. Sequencing input: memory CD4+ T cells from PBMCs. These receptor sequences come from an adult with COVID-19.

This clone was seen once. The V call is TRBV7-9, the J call TRBJ2-5; a possible D gene is TRBD1 (8 bases). The CDR3 runs to 15 residues. The V end lost 5 bases, the J end lost 4 bases, and 17 bases lay between the germline ends. Germline CDR1 is SEHNR and CDR2 is FQNEAQ (reference sequence). The CDR3 DNA sequence: TGTGCCAGCAGCCCCAGGACAGGGAGGGCAGAGACCCAGTACTTC. It encodes CASSPRTGRAETQYF.

This rearrangement joins TRBV28 to TRBJ1-1; the match to TRBD1 covers 8 bases. The CDR3 consists of 15 residues. Germline trimming cut 5 bases from V and 2 bases from J; bases unmatched to any gene: 7. Per germline, CDR1 MDHEN and CDR2 SYDVKM. For the CDR3, the DNA is TGTGCCAGCAGTCCCTCCAGGGGGCTAAACACTGAAGCTTTCTTT. Translated, it gives CASSPSRGLNTEAFF. The full variable domain, in which reference TRBV28 and TRBJ1-1 provide the parts outside the CDR3, is DVKVTQSSRYLVKRTGEKVFLECVQDMDHENMFWYRQDPGLGLRLIYFSYDVKMKEKGDIPEGYSVSREKKERFSLILESASTNQTSMYLCASSPSRGLNTEAFFGQGTRLTVV.

The J gene is TRBJ2-3, the V gene TRBV28; D perhaps matches TRBD2 (6 bases). V was shortened by 8 bases and J by 3 bases, with 18 bases between the two germline ends. In germline, CDR1 is MDHEN, CDR2 SYDVKM. This CDR3 is 15 amino acids long. In nucleotides, the CDR3 is TGTGCCAGCGAATCCGGGGGAATTAAGACAGATACGCAGTATTTT. The encoded protein is CASESGGIKTDTQYF.

This clone was seen only a few times. The chain is built from TRBV6-6 and TRBJ1-4; D is undetermined. There are 11 residues in the CDR3. V gave up 10 bases and J gave up 7 bases, with 10 bases separating them. The V gene's germline CDR1 is MNHNY and CDR2 SVGAGI (reference sequence). The CDR3 loop reads CATTIGEKLFF. The CDR3 DNA reads TGTGCCACTACTATTGGTGAAAAACTGTTTTTT.

The chain joins TRBV3-1 (or the pseudogene TRBV3-2) to TRBJ2-1; TRBD2 is a possible D gene (6 bases). Germline values: CDR1 LGHDT, CDR2 YNNKEL (reference sequence). The V gene lost 2 bases and the J gene lost 7 bases, with 18 bases spanning the gap. This CDR3 region has 16 residues. CDR3 protein: CASSQLGGTSGNEQFF. Here the CDR3 DNA reads TGTGCCAGCAGCCAATTGGGCGGGACTTCGGGGAATGAGCAGTTCTTC.

This chain uses TRBV4-1 with TRBJ1-5; 7 nucleotides match TRBD1. The CDR3 has 13 amino acids. The germline V gene encodes CDR1 MGHRA and CDR2 YSYEKL. V dropped 6 bases and J dropped 6; count of bases not matched to a gene: 5. The CDR3 region has the DNA TGCGCCAGCAGTGACAGGGTCCGTCAGCCCCAGCATTTT. This encodes CASSDRVRQPQHF.

V is TRBV21-1 and J is TRBJ2-7; TRBD2 is the table's D call, not checked against the DNA. TRBV21-1 is recorded as a pseudogene. The CDR3 is 18 residues long. CDR3 bases: TGTGCCAGCAGCAAAGGAGGGACTAGCGGGAATTATGCCTACGAGCAGTACTTC. It encodes CASSKGGTSGNYAYEQYF.